This entry concerns a single T cell receptor (beta chain). This sample was included in a study of OX40 agonist ivuxolimab in advanced cancers. Trimming took 6 bases from V and 5 from J; bases not matched to a gene: 8. Germline lookup yields CDR1 MNHEY and CDR2 SVGAGI. This CDR3 contains 15 residues. Some clones are missing from TCRdb's copy, which holds only in-frame ones; the method was immunoSEQ multiplex PCR. The sample gives about 41,000 clones, more than 80% of which show up once; 4% to 4.5% is in the top ten. The sequence derives from an adult with an advanced solid tumor such as melanoma, head and neck, liver or kidney cancer. The sequenced sample was CD4+ or CD8+ T cells sorted from blood, obtained in a trial of the OX40 agonist ivuxolimab. V and J are TRBV6-5 and TRBJ2-1, with 9 bases matching TRBD1. The CDR3 sequence is CASRDTGGADNEQFF. CDR3 coding DNA: TGTGCCAGCAGAGATACAGGGGGCGCCGACAATGAGCAGTTCTTC.